The rows below give T cell receptor beta chains drawn from one sample of a study of control samples from healthy donors and cancer patients. Libraries were prepared by immunoSEQ multiplex PCR; TCRdb keeps only in-frame clonotypes and omits some of them. The sample has roughly 100,000 clones, approximately 90% seen once. The specimen sequenced was blood. The receptors derive from a man aged 25 to 45 in good health. Each CDR3 is given with its conserved first and last residue. The D gene is left open where the match is weak. Only some rows state a clone size, as once, few, many or a class for expanded clones.

-	-	14	TRBV7-9	TRBJ2-7	CASSGAGDTYEQYF	TGTGCCAGCAGCGGAGCGGGCGATACCTACGAGCAGTACTTC
-	TRBD2	16	TRBV6-1	TRBJ2-2	CASSEPRGVNTGELFF	TGTGCCAGCAGTGAACCGCGGGGGGTCAACACCGGGGAGCTGTTTTTT
-	-	15	TRBV16	TRBJ1-5	CASSSASRGLQPQHF	TGTGCCAGCAGTTCGGCCAGTAGGGGTCTTCAGCCCCAGCATTTT
once	-	12	TRBV28	TRBJ1-2	CASSLKIYGYTF	TGTGCCAGCAGTTTAAAAATCTATGGCTACACCTTC
-	-	13	TRBV18	TRBJ2-3	CASSPVGSDTQYF	TGTGCCAGCTCACCGGTGGGTTCAGATACGCAGTATTTT
-	-	13	TRBV11-2	TRBJ1-2	CASSLVNNYGYTF	TGTGCCAGCAGCTTGGTTAATAACTATGGCTACACCTTC
-	-	14	TRBV18	TRBJ1-1	CASSHPGRQAEAFF	TGTGCCAGCTCTCATCCAGGGCGACAGGCTGAAGCTTTCTTT
-	TRBD1	15	TRBV3-1/TRBV3-2	TRBJ2-5	CASSHLGQGGETQYF	TGTGCCAGCAGCCATTTAGGACAGGGGGGGGAGACCCAGTACTTC
once	-	15	TRBV27	TRBJ1-5	CASSPGGGINQPQHF	TGTGCCAGCAGTCCGGGGGGGGGCATCAATCAGCCCCAGCATTTT
-	-	12	TRBV12-3/TRBV12-4	TRBJ1-2	CASSLRGFGYTF	TGTGCCAGCAGTTTACGAGGGTTCGGCTACACCTTC
few	-	16	TRBV7-9	TRBJ1-5	CASSWSRAGENQPQHF	TGTGCCAGCAGCTGGTCCCGGGCGGGGGAAAATCAGCCCCAGCATTTT
few	-	16	TRBV5-4	TRBJ2-3	CASSFGAVGGTDTQYF	TGTGCCAGCAGCTTCGGAGCGGTAGGCGGCACAGATACGCAGTATTTT
-	-	15	TRBV7-8	TRBJ2-2	CASSSDGGYTGELFF	TGTGCCAGCAGCTCAGACGGGGGTTACACCGGGGAGCTGTTTTTT
-	-	15	TRBV11-2	TRBJ2-3	CASSSQGTPTDTQYF	TGTGCCAGCAGCTCCCAGGGGACACCAACAGATACGCAGTATTTT
-	TRBD1	15	TRBV15	TRBJ1-2	CATSSWDRENYGYTF	TGTGCCACCAGCAGCTGGGACAGGGAAAACTATGGCTACACCTTC
-	TRBD1	13	TRBV6-5	TRBJ1-1	CASSRGGSAYAFF	TGTGCCAGCAGCCGAGGGGGCTCGGCTTACGCTTTCTTT
-	TRBD2	14	TRBV19	TRBJ2-3	CASKWSGGADTQYF	TGTGCCAGTAAATGGAGCGGGGGGGCTGATACGCAGTATTTT
once	-	15	TRBV30	TRBJ2-3	CAWSVSWSLTDTQYF	TGTGCCTGGAGTGTATCTTGGTCTCTCACAGATACGCAGTATTTT
-	TRBD2	19	TRBV18	TRBJ2-3	CASSPLAGGRKGSTDTQYF	TGTGCCAGCTCACCACTAGCGGGGGGACGAAAGGGGAGCACAGATACGCAGTATTTT
-	-	13	TRBV7-9	TRBJ2-7	CASSLERVGEQYF	TGTGCCAGCAGCTTAGAGAGGGTGGGCGAGCAGTACTTC
-	-	15	TRBV15	TRBJ1-1	CATSRDRGLNTEAFF	TGTGCCACCAGCAGAGACAGGGGCTTGAACACTGAAGCTTTCTTT
medium-sized	-	12	TRBV7-8	TRBJ2-3	CASSSNTDTQYF	TGTGCCAGCAGCTCGAACACAGATACGCAGTATTTT
-	TRBD1	14	TRBV2	TRBJ1-6	CASTLGQGYSPLHF	TGTGCCAGCACCCTTGGACAGGGTTACTCACCCCTCCACTTT
once	-	12	TRBV15	TRBJ2-7	CATSIPPHEQYF	TGTGCCACCAGCATCCCTCCCCACGAGCAGTACTTC
-	TRBD1	16	TRBV5-1	TRBJ2-1	CASSGNRGISYNEQFF	TGCGCCAGCAGCGGTAACAGGGGAATATCCTACAATGAGCAGTTCTTC
-	TRBD1	15	TRBV28	TRBJ1-2	CASETGTGRSIGYTF	TGTGCCAGCGAAACCGGGACAGGGAGGTCGATCGGCTACACCTTC
-	-	19	TRBV3-1/TRBV3-2	TRBJ1-3	CASSPLRGPTTYSGNTIYF	TGTGCCAGCAGCCCCCTGAGGGGCCCAACCACTTACTCTGGAAACACCATATATTTT
-	TRBD2	16	TRBV19	TRBJ2-1	CASSNLAGDSYNEQFF	TGTGCCAGTAGTAACCTAGCGGGGGACTCCTACAATGAGCAGTTCTTC
-	-	13	TRBV3-1/TRBV3-2	TRBJ2-7	CASSLGGNYEQYF	TGTGCCAGCAGCCTAGGAGGAAACTACGAGCAGTACTTC
-	-	16	TRBV24-1	TRBJ2-5	CATSDAGTYTPETQYF	TGTGCCACCAGTGACGCCGGGACATATACCCCAGAGACCCAGTACTTC
-	TRBD2	17	TRBV18	TRBJ2-5	CASSKVGAGGPTETQYF	TGTGCCAGCTCAAAAGTGGGAGCGGGAGGGCCGACAGAGACCCAGTACTTC
-	TRBD1	13	TRBV10-1	TRBJ1-1	CASKQGMNTEAFF	TGCGCCAGCAAACAGGGGATGAACACTGAAGCTTTCTTT
few	-	14	TRBV10-3	TRBJ1-1	CAISPRGGNTEAFF	TGTGCCATCAGCCCGAGAGGCGGGAACACTGAAGCTTTCTTT
-	-	11	TRBV6-5	TRBJ2-7	CASAALGEQYF	TGTGCCAGCGCCGCCCTGGGGGAGCAGTACTTC
-	-	14	TRBV19	TRBJ1-6	CASGREGRNSPLHF	TGTGCCAGCGGTAGAGAAGGACGTAATTCACCCCTCCACTTT
-	-	18	TRBV28	TRBJ1-4	CASSLYPGGATDNEKLFF	TGTGCCAGCAGTTTATATCCGGGAGGGGCCACCGATAATGAAAAACTGTTTTTT
-	-	16	TRBV7-9	TRBJ1-1	CASSSPSRDGNTEAFF	TGTGCCAGCAGCTCCCCTTCACGGGATGGAAACACTGAAGCTTTCTTT
few	-	14	TRBV7-8	TRBJ1-5	CASSLERSNQPQHF	TGTGCCAGCAGCTTGGAGAGGAGCAATCAGCCCCAGCATTTT
-	TRBD1	14	TRBV18	TRBJ1-1	CASSPTGGITEAFF	TGTGCCAGCTCCCCGACAGGGGGAATTACTGAAGCTTTCTTT
-	-	15	TRBV30	TRBJ1-3	CAWTFSSSLGNTIYF	TGTGCCTGGACTTTCTCCTCATCTCTCGGAAACACCATATATTTT
-	-	14	TRBV19	TRBJ1-3	CASSTGSSGNTIYF	TGTGCCAGTAGTACCGGGAGCTCTGGAAACACCATATATTTT
-	-	14	TRBV7-9	TRBJ1-4	CASRLQGPNEKLFF	TGTGCCAGCAGGCTCCAGGGACCAAATGAAAAACTGTTTTTT
-	-	11	TRBV20-1	TRBJ2-3	CSAVDTDTQYF	TGCAGTGCGGTGGACACAGATACGCAGTATTTT
-	-	16	TRBV5-4	TRBJ1-3	CASSLGPLVSGNTIYF	TGTGCCAGCAGCTTGGGGCCGTTGGTCTCTGGAAACACCATATATTTT
-	-	14	TRBV30	TRBJ1-3	CAWSFLGGGNTIYF	TGTGCCTGGAGTTTTCTAGGAGGGGGGAACACCATATATTTT
-	TRBD1	15	TRBV6-2/TRBV6-3	TRBJ1-2	CASSDTGASNYGYTF	TGTGCCAGCAGTGACACAGGGGCCTCTAACTATGGCTACACCTTC
-	TRBD1	15	TRBV30	TRBJ1-2	CAWSPRDRVIYGYTF	TGTGCCTGGAGTCCAAGGGACAGGGTAATCTATGGCTACACCTTC
-	-	14	TRBV28	TRBJ2-5	CASSLNRRIETQYF	TGTGCCAGCAGTTTAAATCGACGGATCGAGACCCAGTACTTC
once	-	22	TRBV4-3	TRBJ2-5	CASSQAPTTGGFAGGGQETQYF	TGCGCCAGCAGCCAAGCGCCAACCACAGGGGGGTTTGCGGGAGGGGGGCAAGAGACCCAGTACTTC
-	-	13	TRBV7-3	TRBJ1-1	CASSPGTNTEAFF	TGTGCCAGCAGCCCAGGGACGAACACTGAAGCTTTCTTT
-	TRBD1	14	TRBV29-1	TRBJ1-2	CSVEGGQPIGGYTF	TGCAGCGTTGAAGGGGGACAGCCTATCGGGGGCTACACCTTC
-	-	17	TRBV21-1	TRBJ2-2	CASGYKGLAGDGGELFF	TGTGCCAGCGGCTATAAAGGGCTAGCGGGGGATGGCGGGGAGCTGTTTTTT
-	TRBD1	14	TRBV5-4	TRBJ2-4	CASSNRGPGDIQYF	TGTGCCAGCAGCAACAGGGGGCCCGGGGACATTCAGTACTTC
-	-	16	TRBV28	TRBJ1-5	CASTLLGGYSNQPQHF	TGTGCCAGCACTTTACTGGGGGGCTATAGCAATCAGCCCCAGCATTTT
-	-	17	TRBV28	TRBJ1-1	CASSSQGRGDMNTEAFF	TGTGCCAGCAGTTCCCAGGGCAGGGGCGACATGAACACTGAAGCTTTCTTT
-	-	15	TRBV12-5	TRBJ1-5	CASGLSPQEFQPQHF	TGTGCTAGTGGTTTGAGCCCCCAAGAGTTTCAGCCCCAGCATTTT
once	TRBD2	15	TRBV11-2	TRBJ2-1	CASSLDASGFNEQFF	TGTGCCAGCAGCTTAGATGCTAGCGGCTTCAATGAGCAGTTCTTC
-	-	13	TRBV7-3	TRBJ2-1	CASSLIQGNEQFF	TGTGCCAGCAGCTTAATTCAGGGTAATGAGCAGTTCTTC